The rows below give T cell receptor beta chains drawn from one sample of a study of shared T cell receptors in the human thymus. Sequencing was performed with immunoSEQ multiplex PCR; in TCRdb, only in-frame clones are kept and a portion is missing. This table has hundreds of thousands of clones, roughly 90% appearing once. This sample was shared with a second study, whose subject was human thymus T cells.

The sequencing input was thymocytes. Receptor source: a boy less than two years old with a congenital heart defect. The CDR3 runs from the conserved cysteine through the conserved F or W. D genes are given only for firm matches. The size of a clone is reported for some rows only, either as once, few or many, or as a class for expanded clones.

clone size | J gene | CDR3 length | D gene | V gene | CDR3 protein | CDR3 DNA
once | TRBJ2-7 | 17 | - | TRBV30 | CAWSVPPSSPDSYEQYF | TGTGCCTGGAGTGTACCCCCATCTAGCCCGGACTCCTACGAGCAGTACTTC
- | TRBJ2-7 | 20 | TRBD1 | TRBV5-1 | CASSPEGGRFPGQAFYEQYF | TGCGCCAGCAGCCCTGAGGGTGGGAGGTTCCCGGGACAGGCCTTCTACGAGCAGTACTTC
- | TRBJ1-6 | 14 | TRBD1 | TRBV12-5 | CASGRDRVISPLHF | TGTGCTAGTGGTCGGGACAGGGTGATCTCACCCCTCCACTTT
- | TRBJ1-3 | 15 | - | TRBV23-1 | CASSQRQLSGNTIYF | TGCGCCAGCAGTCAACGACAGCTCTCTGGAAACACCATATATTTT
- | TRBJ2-2 | 19 | TRBD2 | TRBV4-2 | CASSQALLEREFYTGELFF | TGTGCCAGCAGCCAAGCCCTCTTGGAGCGGGAGTTCTACACCGGGGAGCTGTTTTTT
- | TRBJ2-2 | 14 | TRBD2 | TRBV7-3 | CASSQAGGTGELFF | TGTGCCAGCTCGCAAGCGGGAGGCACCGGGGAGCTGTTTTTT
- | TRBJ2-1 | 14 | - | TRBV5-1 | CASSLKGGGDEQFF | TGCGCCAGCAGCTTGAAAGGGGGAGGGGATGAGCAGTTCTTC
once | TRBJ1-1 | 15 | - | TRBV5-5 | CASSLSFGGNTEAFF | TGTGCCAGCAGCCTAAGCTTCGGGGGAAACACTGAAGCTTTCTTT
- | TRBJ1-2 | 13 | TRBD1 | TRBV10-2 | CASSPGQGNGYTF | TGCGCCAGCAGCCCGGGACAGGGAAATGGCTACACCTTC
- | TRBJ1-2 | 15 | - | TRBV15 | CATSRTHRGARGYTF | TGTGCCACCAGCAGAACCCATCGGGGGGCCAGGGGCTACACCTTC
- | TRBJ2-3 | 20 | - | TRBV4-3 | CASSQDGTQDSRETTDTQYF | TGCGCCAGCAGCCAAGATGGGACCCAGGATTCCCGGGAGACGACAGATACGCAGTATTTT
- | TRBJ2-1 | 15 | - | TRBV5-6 | CASSPRWRSYNEQFF | TGTGCCAGCAGCCCGAGGTGGAGGTCCTACAATGAGCAGTTCTTC
- | TRBJ1-3 | 16 | - | TRBV15 | CATSRGQVSIGNTIYF | TGTGCCACCAGCAGAGGACAGGTGTCCATTGGAAACACCATATATTTT
- | TRBJ2-3 | 14 | - | TRBV7-9 | CASSLLRAADTQYF | TGTGCCAGCAGCTTGCTGCGGGCTGCAGATACGCAGTATTTT
- | TRBJ2-5 | 12 | - | TRBV19 | CASSPQEETQYF | TGTGCCAGTAGTCCACAGGAAGAGACCCAGTACTTC
- | TRBJ2-1 | 17 | TRBD2 | TRBV9 | CASSVDIAGVIFYEQFF | TGTGCCAGCAGCGTAGACATAGCGGGAGTGATATTCTATGAGCAGTTCTTC